These 25 T cell receptor beta chains were all obtained from the same sample, sequenced in a study of blood T cell repertoires in COVID-19. TCRdb's table, derived via immunoSEQ multiplex PCR, lists solely in-frame clones and lacks some. Here the sample spans about 320,000 clones, 80% to 90% being singletons. Sequencing was performed on peripheral blood. The receptors originated from a man younger than 30 who had recovered from COVID-19.

The chain joins TRBV5-4 to TRBJ2-5, with D tentatively TRBD2 (6 bases). In germline, CDR1 is SGHNT, CDR2 YYREEE (reference sequence). The CDR3 has 14 residues. Trimming took off 4 bases at V and 5 bases at J, with 15 bases between the two ends. The CDR3 DNA sequence: TGTGCCAGCAGCCCGGGACCCGCGGGGGAGACCCAGTACTTC. Translating gives CASSPGPAGETQYF.

V gene TRBV4-3 combines with J gene TRBJ1-1, with 7 bases lining up with TRBD1. The V gene end was trimmed by 1 base and the J gene end by 4 bases; junction bases not matched to a gene: 9. This CDR3 is 16 amino acids long. Germline values: CDR1 LGHNA, CDR2 YSLEER. In DNA form, the CDR3 reads TGCGCCAGCAGCCAAGGGGTTAACAGGGGTTCCACTGAAGCTTTCTTT. It is translated as CASSQGVNRGSTEAFF.

The rearrangement joins TRBV9 to TRBJ2-2; D gene ambiguous. Looked up from germline, CDR1 is SGDLS and CDR2 is YYNGEE. Trimming removed 0 bases from V and 6 bases from J, with 15 bases in between. The CDR3 runs to 16 residues. CDR3 nucleotide sequence: TGTGCCAGCAGCGTAGCGGTCCATGCTAGACCCGGGGAGCTGTTTTTT. Its protein is CASSVAVHARPGELFF.

The chain recombines TRBV27 with TRBJ2-7, with a weak D call TRBD2 (5 bases). With 3 bases removed from V and 3 bases from J, the gap between germline ends came to 12 bases. Germline V lookup: CDR1 MNHEY, CDR2 SMNVEV (reference sequence). The CDR3 contains 14 residues. CDR3 sequence reads: CASSLEGSLYEQYF. CDR3 sequence (DNA): TGTGCCAGCAGTTTGGAAGGGAGCCTCTACGAGCAGTACTTC.

J is TRBJ2-2 and V is TRBV4-1, with D perhaps TRBD2 (6 bases). The germline gives CDR1 MGHRA, CDR2 YSYEKL. V was clipped by 1 base and J by 1 base, with 13 bases between them. The CDR3 has 17 amino acids. This CDR3 reads CASSQVAAGKNTGELFF. The DNA of the CDR3 is TGCGCCAGCAGCCAAGTAGCGGCGGGAAAGAACACCGGGGAGCTGTTTTTT.

The gene calls are TRBV6-5 and TRBJ1-2; TRBD1 is a possible D gene (6 bases). The CDR3 runs 15 residues. V lost 6 bases, J lost 1 base, and 15 bases lay in between. The germline CDR1 and CDR2 sequences are MNHEY and SVGAGI. The CDR3 sequence is CASREDRAFNYGYTF. The CDR3 DNA reads as TGTGCCAGCAGGGAGGACAGAGCCTTTAACTATGGCTACACCTTC.

The chain is built from TRBV7-9 and TRBJ2-1; D call uncertain. The germline CDR1 and CDR2 sequences are SEHNR and FQNEAQ (reference sequence). This CDR3 contains 12 residues. V shed 4 bases and J shed 9 bases, with 10 bases lying between them. CDR3 region: CASSSYAPEQFF. DNA for the CDR3: TGTGCCAGCAGCTCCTATGCACCTGAGCAGTTCTTC.

This rearrangement joins TRBV5-6 to TRBJ2-1, with a tentative D call TRBD2 (7 bases). This CDR3 is built from 18 residues. In germline, CDR1 is SGHDT, CDR2 YYEEEE. V lost 4 bases to trimming and J lost 2 bases, with 22 bases between them. CDR3 sequence reads: CASSQPVRGPGTYNEQFF. For the CDR3, the DNA is TGTGCCAGCAGCCAACCAGTGCGGGGGCCGGGTACCTACAATGAGCAGTTCTTC.

This chain links TRBV2 with TRBJ1-1, with D uncertain. This CDR3 contains 17 residues. Germline CDR1 is SNHLY and CDR2 is FYNNEI. With 6 bases removed from V and 1 base from J, the gap between germline ends came to 21 bases. As DNA, the CDR3 is TGTGCCAGCAGCGACTACCCACTGACGGGGTCGAACACTGAAGCTTTCTTT. It translates to CASSDYPLTGSNTEAFF.

V and J are TRBV4-2 and TRBJ1-2, with a weak D call TRBD1 (5 bases). The CDR3 runs 12 residues. The germline CDR1 and CDR2 sequences are LGHNA and YNFKEQ. V lost 1 base and J 8 bases, leaving 8 bases between the germline ends. The CDR3, as DNA: TGTGCCAGCAGCCAAGGGGGCGAGGGCTACACCTTC. Translated, it gives CASSQGGEGYTF.

The J gene is TRBJ1-5, the V gene TRBV12-3 or TRBV12-4; TRBD1 matches 8 bases. This CDR3 is 12 amino acids long. The V and J ends lost 7 bases and 9 bases, in that order; junction bases with no gene match: 5. CDR3 in DNA: TGTGCCAGCACTTTTGGACAGGGGCCCCAGCATTTT. Protein sequence: CASTFGQGPQHF.

This chain links TRBV5-4 with TRBJ2-3, with TRBD2 matching over 7 bases. Germline assignment: CDR1 SGHNT and CDR2 YYREEE (reference sequence). Trimming at V came to 0 bases and at J to 2 bases, leaving 3 bases not matched to a gene. This CDR3 is built from 15 residues. This CDR3 reads CASSLAAGVTDTQYF. The CDR3 DNA reads as TGTGCCAGCAGCTTGGCGGCGGGGGTCACAGATACGCAGTATTTT.

The V gene is TRBV11-2, the J gene TRBJ1-6; perhaps TRBD1 as D (5 bases). The germline CDR1 and CDR2 sequences are SGHAT and FQNNGV. V lost 2 bases and J 10 bases, leaving 18 bases between the germline ends. The CDR3 is 16 amino acids. The chain's CDR3 is CASSLYSGLIGSPLHF. In nucleotides, the CDR3 is TGTGCCAGCAGCTTATACTCGGGACTTATAGGGTCACCCCTCCACTTT.

This clone was seen once. The chain employs TRBV6-5 and TRBJ2-1, with D hard to call. V lost 2 bases, J lost 5 bases, and 7 bases lay in between. CDR1 and CDR2 from the germline V gene are MNHEY and SVGAGI. This CDR3 is built from 13 residues. CDR3 sequence reads: CASSYLPDNEQFF. Here the CDR3 DNA reads TGTGCCAGCAGTTACCTTCCTGACAATGAGCAGTTCTTC.

This clone appeared once. The chain combines TRBV5-1 with TRBJ2-2; no firm D call. The CDR3 contains 15 residues. The V end lost 1 base, the J end lost 0 bases, and 7 bases lay between the germline ends. The germline CDR1 and CDR2 sequences are SGHRS and YFSETQ. CDR3 nucleotide sequence: TGCGCCAGCAGCTTGATCTCTTCGAACACCGGGGAGCTGTTTTTT. Protein: CASSLISSNTGELFF. Full variable domain (remainder filled in from reference TRBV5-1 and TRBJ2-2): KAGVTQTPRYLIKTRGQQVTLSCSPISGHRSVSWYQQTPGQGLQFLFEYFSETQRNKGNFPGRFSGRQFSNSRSEMNVSTLELGDSALYLCASSLISSNTGELFFGEGSRLTVL.

CDR3 protein: CASSPENRGPDEQFF. In nucleotides, the CDR3 is TGTGCCAGCAGCCCTGAAAACAGGGGGCCTGATGAGCAGTTCTTC. The chain uses TRBV6-2 or TRBV6-3 and TRBJ2-1, with 9 bases identical to TRBD1. Looked up from germline, CDR1 is MNHEY and CDR2 is SVGEGT. The CDR3 runs 15 residues. J lost 8 bases, V lost 6 bases, and 11 bases had no gene match.

The chain is built from TRBV7-9 and TRBJ2-7; TRBD1 agrees at 8 bases. The junction had 2 bases not matched to a gene; V was cut back by 3 bases and J by 4 bases. Germline CDR1 SEHNR, CDR2 FQNEAQ (reference sequence). The CDR3 runs 13 residues. The CDR3 DNA is TGTGCCAGCAGCTTCCGGACAGGGTACGAGCAGTACTTC. It codes for CASSFRTGYEQYF. Full variable domain (remainder filled in from reference TRBV7-9 and TRBJ2-7): DTGVSQNPRHKITKRGQNVTFRCDPISEHNRLYWYRQTLGQGPEFLTYFQNEAQLEKSRLLSDRFSAERPKGSFSTLEIQRTEQGDSAMYLCASSFRTGYEQYFGPGTRLTVT.

This clone was picked up one time. The chain carries TRBV27 and TRBJ2-1; D uncertain. V lost 3 bases to trimming and J lost 8 bases, with 8 bases between them. The CDR3 covers 12 residues. Germline lookup yields CDR1 MNHEY and CDR2 SMNVEV (reference sequence). The CDR3 is CASSLRRDEQFF. DNA of the CDR3: TGTGCCAGCAGTTTGCGTCGCGATGAGCAGTTCTTC.

V gene TRBV18 combines with J gene TRBJ1-2; D might be TRBD1 (5 bases). The CDR3 loop spans 17 amino acids. Trimming took off 3 bases at V and 4 bases at J, with 21 bases between the two ends. CDR1 is KGHSH and CDR2 is LQKENI in the germline V gene. The CDR3 DNA follows: TGTGCCAGCTCACCGGGACTGACGATCCCGGGGTTCTATGGCTACACCTTC. As protein: CASSPGLTIPGFYGYTF.

The CDR3 reads CAISESPRGNSPLHF. Written as DNA, the CDR3 is TGTGCCATCAGTGAGTCGCCCAGGGGAAATTCACCCCTCCACTTT. The chain uses TRBV10-3 and TRBJ1-6, with TRBD1 as a possible D gene (6 bases). CDR1 is ENHRY and CDR2 is SYGVKD in the germline V gene. The CDR3 extends over 15 amino acids. The V end lost 0 bases, the J end lost 7 bases, and 10 bases lay between the germline ends.

Notes on this clone: At the DNA level, this CDR3 is encoded by other sequences in the same sample as well. The J gene is TRBJ2-5, the V gene TRBV12-3 or TRBV12-4; 8 nucleotides align to TRBD2. The CDR3 consists of 13 residues. V dropped 6 bases and J dropped 4; count of bases not matched to a gene: 4. For the CDR3, the DNA is TGTGCCAGCAGCCCGGGGGGGCGAGAGACCCAGTACTTC. The encoded protein is CASSPGGRETQYF.

The rearrangement joins TRBV29-1 to TRBJ2-5; the D is unclear. This CDR3 has 14 residues. The V end was cut by 3 bases, the J end by 0 bases, with 11 bases between. CDR1 and CDR2 from the germline V gene are SQVTM and ANQGSEA. CDR3 nucleotide sequence: TGCAGCGTTGATGAAGGTACAGACCAAGAGACCCAGTACTTC. This sequence encodes CSVDEGTDQETQYF. The full variable domain, rest sourced from reference TRBV29-1 and TRBJ2-5, is SAVISQKPSRDICQRGTSLTIQCQVDSQVTMMFWYRQQPGQSLTLIATANQGSEATYESGFVIDKFPISRPNLTFSTLTVSNMSPEDSSIYLCSVDEGTDQETQYFGPGTRLLVL.

V and J are TRBV19 and TRBJ2-7; tentative D call: TRBD1 (5 bases). V lost 6 bases and J lost 2, with 11 bases in between. The CDR3 spans 13 residues. Germline V gives CDR1 LNHDA, CDR2 SQIVND (reference sequence). CDR3 sequence: CASSPDSPYEQYF. The CDR3 DNA is TGTGCCAGTAGCCCAGACAGCCCCTACGAGCAGTACTTC.

The V call is TRBV6-1, the J call TRBJ1-4; D is perhaps TRBD1 (6 bases). The CDR3 length is 15 residues. Looked up from germline, CDR1 is MNHNS and CDR2 is SASEGT. The ends were cut back, 2 bases at V and 8 bases at J, with 15 bases in the middle. The CDR3 bases are TGTGCCAGCAGTGAACAAAGGGGGGGATCGGAAAAACTGTTTTTT. It codes for CASSEQRGGSEKLFF.

CDR3 protein: CASSPGLAGVDTQYF. The CDR3, as DNA: TGTGCCAGCAGTCCGGGACTAGCGGGAGTGGATACGCAGTATTTT. This chain uses TRBV4-2 with TRBJ2-3, with TRBD2 identical over 14 bases. This CDR3 contains 15 residues. CDR1 LGHNA and CDR2 YNFKEQ come from the germline V gene. V shed 6 bases and J 6 bases; nucleotides not matched to a gene: 5.